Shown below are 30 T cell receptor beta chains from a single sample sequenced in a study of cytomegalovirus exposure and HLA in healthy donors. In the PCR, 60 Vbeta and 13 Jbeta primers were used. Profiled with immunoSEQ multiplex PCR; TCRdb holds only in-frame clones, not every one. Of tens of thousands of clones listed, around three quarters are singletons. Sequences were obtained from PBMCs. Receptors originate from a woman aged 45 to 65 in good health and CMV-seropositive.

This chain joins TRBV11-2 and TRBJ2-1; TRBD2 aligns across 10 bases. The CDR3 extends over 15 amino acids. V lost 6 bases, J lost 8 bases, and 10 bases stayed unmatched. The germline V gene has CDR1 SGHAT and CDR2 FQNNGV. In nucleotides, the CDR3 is TGTGCCAGCAGACCAAGCGGGGGGGCCATCTATGAGCAGTTCTTC. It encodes CASRPSGGAIYEQFF.

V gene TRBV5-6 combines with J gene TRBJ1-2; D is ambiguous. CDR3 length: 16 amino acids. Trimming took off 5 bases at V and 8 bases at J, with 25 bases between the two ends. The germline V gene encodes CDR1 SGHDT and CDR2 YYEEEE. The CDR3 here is CASSSLSAAIAVGYTF. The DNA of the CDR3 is TGTGCCAGCAGTTCCCTTAGCGCGGCCATAGCTGTAGGCTACACCTTC.

This CDR3 is CASSSVRGTEAFF. The CDR3, as DNA: TGTGCCAGCAGCTCCGTAAGGGGCACTGAAGCTTTCTTT. The V and J genes are TRBV5-6 and TRBJ1-1; weak D call: TRBD1 (5 bases). The CDR3 consists of 13 residues. Germline V lookup: CDR1 SGHDT, CDR2 YYEEEE. Deletions cut 3 bases from V and 4 bases from J, with 10 bases between.

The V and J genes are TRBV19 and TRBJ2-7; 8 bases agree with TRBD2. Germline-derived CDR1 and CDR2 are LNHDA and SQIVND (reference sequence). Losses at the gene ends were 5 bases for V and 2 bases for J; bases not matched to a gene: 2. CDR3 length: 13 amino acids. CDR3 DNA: TGTGCCAGTAGTGATAGCGGGGCCTACGAGCAGTACTTC. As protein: CASSDSGAYEQYF.

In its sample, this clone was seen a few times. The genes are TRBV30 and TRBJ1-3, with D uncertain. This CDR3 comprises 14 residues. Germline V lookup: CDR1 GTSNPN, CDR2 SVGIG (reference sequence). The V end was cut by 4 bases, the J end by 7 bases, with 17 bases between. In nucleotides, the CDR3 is TGTGCCTGGACTTTAGGGTCGGGAGGGAACACCATATATTTT. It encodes CAWTLGSGGNTIYF.

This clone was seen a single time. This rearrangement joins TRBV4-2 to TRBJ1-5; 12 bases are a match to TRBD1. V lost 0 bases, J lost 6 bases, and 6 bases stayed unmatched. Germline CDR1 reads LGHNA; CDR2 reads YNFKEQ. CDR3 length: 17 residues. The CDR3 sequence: CASSQDLGTGGGQPQHF. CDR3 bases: TGTGCCAGCAGCCAAGATCTTGGGACAGGGGGCGGTCAGCCCCAGCATTTT.

DNA for the CDR3: TGTGCAAAGTTCGCGGGACTAGCGGTAGTTATCGCCGAAATTGCCCACGAGCAGTACTTC. Amino acid sequence: CAKFAGLAVVIAEIAHEQYF. V gene TRBV12-2 combines with J gene TRBJ2-7; the table's D call, TRBD2, was not checked against the DNA. TRBV12-2 is a pseudogene segment. The CDR3 has 20 amino acids.

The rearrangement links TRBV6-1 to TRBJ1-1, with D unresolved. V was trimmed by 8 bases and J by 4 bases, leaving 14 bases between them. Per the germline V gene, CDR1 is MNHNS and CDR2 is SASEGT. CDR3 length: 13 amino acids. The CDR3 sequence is CASFRHWATEAFF. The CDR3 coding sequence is TGTGCCAGCTTTCGACACTGGGCCACTGAAGCTTTCTTT.

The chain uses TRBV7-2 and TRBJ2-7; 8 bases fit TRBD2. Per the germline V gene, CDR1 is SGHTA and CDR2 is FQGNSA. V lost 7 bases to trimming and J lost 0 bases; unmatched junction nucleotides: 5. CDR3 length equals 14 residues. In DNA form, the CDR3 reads TGTGCCAGCAATGTAGCGGGGAGCTCCTACGAGCAGTACTTC. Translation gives CASNVAGSSYEQYF.

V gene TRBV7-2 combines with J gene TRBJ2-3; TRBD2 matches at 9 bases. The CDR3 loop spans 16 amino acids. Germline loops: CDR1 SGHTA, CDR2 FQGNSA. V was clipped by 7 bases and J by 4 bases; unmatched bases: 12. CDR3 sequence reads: CASTASLAGRADTQYF. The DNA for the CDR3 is TGTGCCAGCACCGCATCCCTAGCGGGAAGGGCAGATACGCAGTATTTT.

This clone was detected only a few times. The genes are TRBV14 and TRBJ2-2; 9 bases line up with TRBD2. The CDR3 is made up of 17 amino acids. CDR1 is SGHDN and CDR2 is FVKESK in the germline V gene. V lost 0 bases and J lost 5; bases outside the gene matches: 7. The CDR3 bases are TGTGCCAGCAGCCAAGAGACCAGCGGGGGGTCGACCGGGGAGCTGTTTTTT. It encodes CASSQETSGGSTGELFF.

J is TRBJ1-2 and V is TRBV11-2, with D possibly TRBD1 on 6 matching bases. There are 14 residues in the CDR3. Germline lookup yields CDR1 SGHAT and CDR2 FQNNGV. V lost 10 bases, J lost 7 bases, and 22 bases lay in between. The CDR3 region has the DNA TGTGCCACAGGGTTAAGACAGGAACGCGGTGGCTACACCTTC. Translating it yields CATGLRQERGGYTF. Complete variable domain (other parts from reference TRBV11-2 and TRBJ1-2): EAGVAQSPRYKIIEKRQSVAFWCNPISGHATLYWYQQILGQGPKLLIQFQNNGVVDDSQLPKDRFSAERLKGVDSTLKIQPAKLEDSAVYLCATGLRQERGGYTFGSGTRLTVV.

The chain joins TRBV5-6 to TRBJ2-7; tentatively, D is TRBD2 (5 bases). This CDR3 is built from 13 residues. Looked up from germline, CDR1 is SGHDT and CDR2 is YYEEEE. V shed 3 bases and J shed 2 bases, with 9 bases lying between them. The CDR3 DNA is TGTGCCAGCAGCTGGACTTTCGCCTACGAGCAGTACTTC. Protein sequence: CASSWTFAYEQYF.

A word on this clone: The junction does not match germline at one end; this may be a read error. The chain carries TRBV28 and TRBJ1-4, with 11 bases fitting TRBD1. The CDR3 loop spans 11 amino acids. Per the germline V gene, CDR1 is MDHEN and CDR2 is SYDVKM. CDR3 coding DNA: TGTGCCAGCAGTGTGGGACAGGGGGTCCAATTT. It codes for CASSVGQGVQF.

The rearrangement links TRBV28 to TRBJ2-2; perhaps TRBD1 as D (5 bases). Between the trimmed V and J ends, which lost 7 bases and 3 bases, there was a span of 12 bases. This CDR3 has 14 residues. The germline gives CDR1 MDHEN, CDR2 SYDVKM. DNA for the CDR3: TGTGCCAGCAATCGCCAGGGTTACACCGGGGAGCTGTTTTTT. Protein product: CASNRQGYTGELFF.

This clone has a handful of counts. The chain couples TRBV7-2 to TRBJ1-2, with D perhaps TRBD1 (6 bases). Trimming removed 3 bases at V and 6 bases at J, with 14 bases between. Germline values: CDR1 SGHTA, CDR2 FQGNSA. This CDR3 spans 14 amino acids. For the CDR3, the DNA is TGTGCCAGCAGCTTTACAGGGCTCCTGAATGGCTACACCTTC. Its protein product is CASSFTGLLNGYTF.

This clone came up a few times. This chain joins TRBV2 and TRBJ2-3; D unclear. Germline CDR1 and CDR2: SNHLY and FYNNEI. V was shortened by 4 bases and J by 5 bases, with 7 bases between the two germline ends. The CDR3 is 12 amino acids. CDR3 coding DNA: TGTGCCAGCAGTGTGCGGATAGATACGCAGTATTTT. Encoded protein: CASSVRIDTQYF. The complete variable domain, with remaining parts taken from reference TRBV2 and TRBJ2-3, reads EPEVTQTPSHQVTQMGQEVILRCVPISNHLYFYWYRQILGQKVEFLVSFYNNEISEKSEIFDDQFSVERPDGSNFTLKIRSTKLEDSAMYFCASSVRIDTQYFGPGTRLTVL.

CDR3 loop: CASSLGDRGYQETQYF. The CDR3 bases are TGTGCCAGCAGCTTAGGGGACAGGGGGTACCAAGAGACCCAGTACTTC. The chain uses TRBV7-8 and TRBJ2-5, with TRBD1 matching over 11 bases. The germline V gene encodes CDR1 SGHVS and CDR2 FQNEAQ. This CDR3 spans 16 amino acids. V gave up 1 base and J gave up 0 bases; unmatched junction bases: 1.

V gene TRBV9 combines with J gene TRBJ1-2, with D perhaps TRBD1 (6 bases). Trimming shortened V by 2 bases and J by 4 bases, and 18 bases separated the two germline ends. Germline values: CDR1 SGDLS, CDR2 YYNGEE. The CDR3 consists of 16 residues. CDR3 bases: TGTGCCAGCAGCGTCGGCGTGGGCGGACAGAGCTATGGCTACACCTTC. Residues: CASSVGVGGQSYGYTF.

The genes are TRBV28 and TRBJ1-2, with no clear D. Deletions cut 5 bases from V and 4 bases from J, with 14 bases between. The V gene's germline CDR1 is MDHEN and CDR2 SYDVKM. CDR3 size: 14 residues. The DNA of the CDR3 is TGTGCCAGCAGTCCAGGTTCCTCCCTCTATGGCTACACCTTC. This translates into CASSPGSSLYGYTF.

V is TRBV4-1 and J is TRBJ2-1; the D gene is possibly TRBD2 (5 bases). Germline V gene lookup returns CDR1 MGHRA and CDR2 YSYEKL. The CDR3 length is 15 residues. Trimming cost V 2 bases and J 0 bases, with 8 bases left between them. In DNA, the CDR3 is TGCGCCAGCAGCCAAAGCGGTTTCTCCTACAATGAGCAGTTCTTC. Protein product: CASSQSGFSYNEQFF.

CDR3 in DNA: TGTGCCAGCAGAATCGGGGTTGATGGCTACACCTTC. Protein product: CASRIGVDGYTF. This chain joins TRBV25-1 and TRBJ1-2; no clear D gene. Per the germline V gene, CDR1 is MGHDK and CDR2 is SYGVNS. The CDR3 is made up of 12 amino acids. V shed 6 bases and J shed 6 bases, with 11 bases lying between them.

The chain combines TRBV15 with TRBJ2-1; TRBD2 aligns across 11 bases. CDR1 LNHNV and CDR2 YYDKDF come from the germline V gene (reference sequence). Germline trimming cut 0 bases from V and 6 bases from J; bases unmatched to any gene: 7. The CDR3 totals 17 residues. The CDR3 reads CATSRDLLAGGSNEQFF. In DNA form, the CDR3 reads TGTGCCACCAGCAGAGATCTCCTAGCGGGAGGTAGCAATGAGCAGTTCTTC.

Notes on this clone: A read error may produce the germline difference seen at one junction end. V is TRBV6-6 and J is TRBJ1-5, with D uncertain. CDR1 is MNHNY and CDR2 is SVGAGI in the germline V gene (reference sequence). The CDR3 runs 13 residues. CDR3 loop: CASTYTVNQPQHF. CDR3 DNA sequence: TGTGCCAGCACTTACACAGTCAATCAGCCCCAGCATTTT.

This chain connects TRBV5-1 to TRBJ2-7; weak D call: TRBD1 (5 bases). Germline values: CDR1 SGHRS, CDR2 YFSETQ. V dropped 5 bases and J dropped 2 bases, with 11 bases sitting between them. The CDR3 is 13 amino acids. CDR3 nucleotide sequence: TGCGCCAGCAGGATGACAGTGACCTACGAGCAGTACTTC. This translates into CASRMTVTYEQYF.

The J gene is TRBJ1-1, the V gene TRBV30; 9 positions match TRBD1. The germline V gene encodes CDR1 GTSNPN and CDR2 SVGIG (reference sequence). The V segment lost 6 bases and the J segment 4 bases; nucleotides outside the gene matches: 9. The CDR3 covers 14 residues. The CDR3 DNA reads TGTGCCTGCCTTAGGACAGGGGTGGGCACTGAAGCTTTCTTT. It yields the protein CACLRTGVGTEAFF.

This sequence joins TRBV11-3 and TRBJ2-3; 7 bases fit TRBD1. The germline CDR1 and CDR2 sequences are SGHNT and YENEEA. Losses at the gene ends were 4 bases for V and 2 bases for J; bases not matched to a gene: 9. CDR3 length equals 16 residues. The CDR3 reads CASSSSPGQPTDTQYF. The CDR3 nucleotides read TGTGCCAGCAGCTCTTCTCCGGGACAGCCCACAGATACGCAGTATTTT. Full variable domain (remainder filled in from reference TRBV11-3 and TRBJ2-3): EAGVVQSPRYKIIEKKQPVAFWCNPISGHNTLYWYLQNLGQGPELLIRYENEEAVDDSQLPKDRFSAERLKGVDSTLKIQPAELGDSAVYLCASSSSPGQPTDTQYFGPGTRLTVL.

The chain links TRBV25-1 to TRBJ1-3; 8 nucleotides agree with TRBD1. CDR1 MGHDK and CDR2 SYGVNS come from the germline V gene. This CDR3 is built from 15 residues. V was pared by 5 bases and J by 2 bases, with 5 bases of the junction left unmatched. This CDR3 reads CASSQGQGPGNTIYF. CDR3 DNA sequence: TGTGCCAGCAGTCAAGGACAGGGACCTGGAAACACCATATATTTT.

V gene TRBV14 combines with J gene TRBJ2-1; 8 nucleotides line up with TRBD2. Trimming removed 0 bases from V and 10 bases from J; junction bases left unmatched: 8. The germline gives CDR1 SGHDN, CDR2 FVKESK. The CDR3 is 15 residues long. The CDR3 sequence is CASSQDIGRAGEQFF. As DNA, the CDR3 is TGTGCCAGCAGCCAAGATATCGGGAGGGCCGGGGAGCAGTTCTTC.

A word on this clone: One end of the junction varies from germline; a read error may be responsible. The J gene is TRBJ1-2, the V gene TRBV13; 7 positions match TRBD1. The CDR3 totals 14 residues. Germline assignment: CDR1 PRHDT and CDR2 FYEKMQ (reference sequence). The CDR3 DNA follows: TGTGCCAGCAGTTTAGAGGGACAGAACTATGGCTACACCTTC. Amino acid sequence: CASSLEGQNYGYTF.